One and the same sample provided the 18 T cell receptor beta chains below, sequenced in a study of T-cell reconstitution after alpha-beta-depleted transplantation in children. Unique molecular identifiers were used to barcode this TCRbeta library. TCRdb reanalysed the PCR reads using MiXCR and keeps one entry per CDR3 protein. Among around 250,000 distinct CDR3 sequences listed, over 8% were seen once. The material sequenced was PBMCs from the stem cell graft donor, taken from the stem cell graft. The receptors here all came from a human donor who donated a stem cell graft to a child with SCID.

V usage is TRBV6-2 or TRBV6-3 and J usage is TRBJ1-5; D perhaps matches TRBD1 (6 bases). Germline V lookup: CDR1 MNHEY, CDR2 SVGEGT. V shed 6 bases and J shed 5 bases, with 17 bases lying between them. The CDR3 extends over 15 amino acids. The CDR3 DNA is TGTGCCAGCAGACCGATTGAGGGGGACCATCAGCCCCAGCATTTT. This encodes CASRPIEGDHQPQHF.

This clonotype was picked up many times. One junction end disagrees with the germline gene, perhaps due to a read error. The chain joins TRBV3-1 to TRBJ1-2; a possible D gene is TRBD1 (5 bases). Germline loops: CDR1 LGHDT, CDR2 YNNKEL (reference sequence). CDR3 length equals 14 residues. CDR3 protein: CASSQDLGGARPSF. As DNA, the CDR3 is TGTGCCAGCAGCCAAGATTTAGGAGGGGCGAGGCCCTCCTTC.

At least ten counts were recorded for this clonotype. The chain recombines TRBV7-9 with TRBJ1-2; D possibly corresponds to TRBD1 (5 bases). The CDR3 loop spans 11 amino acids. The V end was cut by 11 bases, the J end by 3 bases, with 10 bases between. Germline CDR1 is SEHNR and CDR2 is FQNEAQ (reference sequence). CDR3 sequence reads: CAQRGDYGYTF. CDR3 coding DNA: TGTGCCCAACGGGGGGACTATGGCTACACCTTC.

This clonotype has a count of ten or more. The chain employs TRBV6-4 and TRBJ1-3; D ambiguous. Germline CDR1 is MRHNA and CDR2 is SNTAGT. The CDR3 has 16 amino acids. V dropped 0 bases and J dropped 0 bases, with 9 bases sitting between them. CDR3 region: CASSDSVESSGNTIYF. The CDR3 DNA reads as TGTGCCAGCAGTGACTCTGTAGAGAGCTCTGGAAACACCATATATTTT.

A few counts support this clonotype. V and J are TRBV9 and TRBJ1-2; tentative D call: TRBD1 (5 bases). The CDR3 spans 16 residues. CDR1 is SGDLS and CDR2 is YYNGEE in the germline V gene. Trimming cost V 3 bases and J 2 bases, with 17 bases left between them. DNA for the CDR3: TGTGCCAGCAGCGGAGAGGGGCAGCGGGCCAACTATGGCTACACCTTC. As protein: CASSGEGQRANYGYTF.

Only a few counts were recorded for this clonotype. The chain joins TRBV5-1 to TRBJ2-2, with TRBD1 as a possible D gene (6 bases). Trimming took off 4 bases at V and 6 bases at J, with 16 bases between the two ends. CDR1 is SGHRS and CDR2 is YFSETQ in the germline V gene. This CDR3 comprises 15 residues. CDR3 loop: CASSHLGQPSGELFF. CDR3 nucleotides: TGCGCCAGCAGCCACCTAGGACAGCCGTCCGGGGAGCTGTTTTTT.

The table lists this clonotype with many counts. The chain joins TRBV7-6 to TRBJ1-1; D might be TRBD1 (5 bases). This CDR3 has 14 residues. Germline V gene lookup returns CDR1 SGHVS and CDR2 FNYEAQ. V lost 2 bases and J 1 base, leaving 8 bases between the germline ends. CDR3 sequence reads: CASSLRDGNTEAFF. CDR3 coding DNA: TGTGCCAGCAGCTTAAGGGACGGGAACACTGAAGCTTTCTTT.

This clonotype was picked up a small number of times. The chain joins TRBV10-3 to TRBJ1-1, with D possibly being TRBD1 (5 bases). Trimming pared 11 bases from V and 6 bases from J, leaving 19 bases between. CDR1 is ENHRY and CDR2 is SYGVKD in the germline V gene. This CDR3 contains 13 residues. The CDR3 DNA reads TGTGCCGCCCAGAGGGGTGAGGGAGCTGAAGCTTTCTTT. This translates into CAAQRGEGAEAFF.

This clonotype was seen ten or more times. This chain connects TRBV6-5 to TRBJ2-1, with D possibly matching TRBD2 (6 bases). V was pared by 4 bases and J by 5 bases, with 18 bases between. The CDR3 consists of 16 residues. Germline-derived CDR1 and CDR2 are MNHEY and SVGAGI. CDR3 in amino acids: CASSSGLHLTNNEQFF. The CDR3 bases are TGTGCCAGCAGTTCGGGACTTCACCTGACTAACAATGAGCAGTTCTTC.

CDR3 amino acids: CASIGGSGANVLTF. DNA of the CDR3: TGTGCCAGCATTGGAGGGTCCGGGGCCAACGTCCTGACTTTC. The V and J genes are TRBV12-3 or TRBV12-4 and TRBJ2-6; the D gene is possibly TRBD2 (6 bases). CDR3 length equals 14 residues. Trimming stripped 7 bases from V and 4 bases from J, with 11 bases between.

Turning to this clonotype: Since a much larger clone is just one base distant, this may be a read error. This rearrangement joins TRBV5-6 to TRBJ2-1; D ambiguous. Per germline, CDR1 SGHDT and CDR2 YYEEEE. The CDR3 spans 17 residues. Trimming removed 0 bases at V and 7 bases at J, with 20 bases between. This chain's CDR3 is CASSLAGSNPFGNEQFF. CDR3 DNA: TGTGCCAGCAGCTTGGCCGGTTCCAATCCCTTTGGTAATGAGCAGTTCTTC. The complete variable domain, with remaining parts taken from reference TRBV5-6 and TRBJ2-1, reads DAGVTQSPTHLIKTRGQQVTLRCSPKSGHDTVSWYQQALGQGPQFIFQYYEEEERQRGNFPDRFSGHQFPNYSSELNVNALLLGDSALYLCASSLAGSNPFGNEQFFGPGTRLTVL.

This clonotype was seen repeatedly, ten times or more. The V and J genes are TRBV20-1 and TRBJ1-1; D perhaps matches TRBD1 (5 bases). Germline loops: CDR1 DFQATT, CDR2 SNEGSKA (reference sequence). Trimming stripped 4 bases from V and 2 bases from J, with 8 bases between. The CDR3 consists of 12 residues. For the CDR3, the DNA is TGCAGTGCTACCGGGACCAACACTGAAGCTTTCTTT. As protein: CSATGTNTEAFF.

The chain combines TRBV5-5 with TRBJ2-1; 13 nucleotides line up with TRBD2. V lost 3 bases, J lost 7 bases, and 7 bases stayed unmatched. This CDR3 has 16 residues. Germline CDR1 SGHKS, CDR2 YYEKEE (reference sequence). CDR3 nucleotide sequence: TGTGCCAGCAGCTCTAGACTAGCGGGGGGCCTGAATGAGCAGTTCTTC. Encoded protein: CASSSRLAGGLNEQFF.

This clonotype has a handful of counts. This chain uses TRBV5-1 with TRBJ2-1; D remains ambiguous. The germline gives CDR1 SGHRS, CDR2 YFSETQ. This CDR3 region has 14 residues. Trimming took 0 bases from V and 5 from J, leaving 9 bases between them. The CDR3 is CASSLVLGNNEQFF. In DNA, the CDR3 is TGCGCCAGCAGCTTGGTTCTAGGGAACAATGAGCAGTTCTTC. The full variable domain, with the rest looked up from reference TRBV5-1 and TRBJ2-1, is KAGVTQTPRYLIKTRGQQVTLSCSPISGHRSVSWYQQTPGQGLQFLFEYFSETQRNKGNFPGRFSGRQFSNSRSEMNVSTLELGDSALYLCASSLVLGNNEQFFGPGTRLTVL.

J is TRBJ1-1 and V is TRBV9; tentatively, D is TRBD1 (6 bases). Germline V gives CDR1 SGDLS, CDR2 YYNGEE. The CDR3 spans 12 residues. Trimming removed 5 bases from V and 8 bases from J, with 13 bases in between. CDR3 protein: CASRAPGQEAFF. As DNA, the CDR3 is TGTGCCAGCAGAGCCCCGGGACAAGAAGCTTTCTTT. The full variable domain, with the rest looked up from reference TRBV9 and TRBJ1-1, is DSGVTQTPKHLITATGQRVTLRCSPRSGDLSVYWYQQSLDQGLQFLIQYYNGEERAKGNILERFSAQQFPDLHSELNLSSLELGDSALYFCASRAPGQEAFFGQGTRLTVV.

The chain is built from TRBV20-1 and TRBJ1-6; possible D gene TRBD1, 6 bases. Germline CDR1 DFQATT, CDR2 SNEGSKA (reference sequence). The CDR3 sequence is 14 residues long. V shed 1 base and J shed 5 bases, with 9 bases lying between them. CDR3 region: CSARVTGNNSPLHF. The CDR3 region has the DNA TGCAGTGCTAGAGTAACAGGGAATAATTCACCCCTCCACTTT.

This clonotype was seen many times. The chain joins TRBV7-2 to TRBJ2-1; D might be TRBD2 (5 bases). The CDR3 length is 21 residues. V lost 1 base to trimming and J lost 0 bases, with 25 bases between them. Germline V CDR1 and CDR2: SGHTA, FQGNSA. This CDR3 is CASSLGRLHEGLLFSYNEQFF. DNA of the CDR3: TGTGCCAGCAGCTTAGGGCGCCTTCACGAAGGACTCCTCTTCTCCTACAATGAGCAGTTCTTC.

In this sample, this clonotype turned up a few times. The CDR3 protein is CAIAFGSSYEQYF. The CDR3 DNA reads TGTGCCATCGCCTTCGGGAGCTCCTACGAGCAGTACTTC. The V and J genes are TRBV25-1 and TRBJ2-7, with D possibly being TRBD2 (6 bases). Trimming left V 10 bases short and J 0 bases short, with 13 bases between. This CDR3 comprises 13 residues. The germline CDR1 and CDR2 sequences are MGHDK and SYGVNS.